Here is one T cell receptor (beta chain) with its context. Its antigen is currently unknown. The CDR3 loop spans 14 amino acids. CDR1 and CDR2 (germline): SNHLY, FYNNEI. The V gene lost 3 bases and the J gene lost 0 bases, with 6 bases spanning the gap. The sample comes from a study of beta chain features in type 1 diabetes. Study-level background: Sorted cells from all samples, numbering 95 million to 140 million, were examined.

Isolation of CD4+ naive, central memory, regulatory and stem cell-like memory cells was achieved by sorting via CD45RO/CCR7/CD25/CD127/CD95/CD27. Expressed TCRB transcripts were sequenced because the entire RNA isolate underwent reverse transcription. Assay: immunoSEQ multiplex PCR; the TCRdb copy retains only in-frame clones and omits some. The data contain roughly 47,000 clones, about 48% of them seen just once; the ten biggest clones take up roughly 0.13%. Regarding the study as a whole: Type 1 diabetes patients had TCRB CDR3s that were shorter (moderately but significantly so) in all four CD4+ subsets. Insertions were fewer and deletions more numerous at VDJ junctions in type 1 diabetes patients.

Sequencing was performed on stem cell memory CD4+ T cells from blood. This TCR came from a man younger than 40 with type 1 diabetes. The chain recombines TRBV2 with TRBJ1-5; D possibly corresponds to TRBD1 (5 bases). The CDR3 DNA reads TGTGCCAGCAGTGACAGGGCTAGCAATCAGCCCCAGCATTTT. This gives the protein CASSDRASNQPQHF.